This T cell receptor beta chain is from a study of blood T cell repertoires in COVID-19. About the research overall: The samples span acute and convalescent COVID-19 from the United States, Italy and Spain. PBMCs, B-cell-depleted T cells, or T cells provided the cDNA or gDNA that made up the material.

The CDR3 is made up of 15 amino acids. V lost 4 bases, J lost 3 bases, and 16 bases lay in between. From germline, CDR1 is SGHKS and CDR2 YYEKEE (reference sequence). Per the original data handling: Nucleated cell counts were estimated from reference gene primer amplification. Sequencing used immunoSEQ multiplex PCR; TCRdb keeps in-frame clones, though not all of them. V and J calls and clone size are as listed in that table; D and trimming were resolved from the DNA. The sample shows 220,000 or so clones, roughly 90% of them seen only once. This sequence joins TRBV5-5 and TRBJ1-2; D may be TRBD1 (6 bases). The TCR was taken from a man in his fifties or sixties with COVID-19, enrolled during active disease. Sequencing input: peripheral blood. The CDR3 spells CASSPGARGDYGYTF. CDR3 nucleotide sequence: TGTGCCAGCAGCCCGGGGGCCCGGGGGGACTATGGCTACACCTTC.